This passage covers 21 T cell receptor beta chains from one sample sequenced in a study of long-term antiretroviral therapy in people with HIV. Samples were assayed with immunoSEQ v3.0 at survey level. The protocol was immunoSEQ multiplex PCR, while the TCRdb copy is restricted to in-frame clones and leaves out a portion. This table has about 26,000 clones, about 88% appearing once. Sequenced here: unsorted PBMCs, sampled more than 2.6 years after starting antiretroviral therapy. The origin of the receptors is a man aged 35 to 55 with HIV.

The V call is TRBV21-1, the J call TRBJ2-3; the listed D gene, TRBD2, was not tested against the DNA. TRBV21-1 is assigned pseudogene status. The CDR3 has 16 residues. CDR3 sequence reads: CASSNGGGPVTDTQYF. CDR3 in DNA: TGTGCCAGCAGCAACGGCGGGGGGCCGGTCACAGATACGCAGTATTTT.

The chain carries TRBV28 and TRBJ1-1; D uncertain. From germline, CDR1 is MDHEN and CDR2 SYDVKM. The CDR3 length is 12 residues. The V end lost 6 bases, the J end lost 7 bases, and 12 bases lay between the germline ends. The CDR3 region is CASSMGSFEAFF. For the CDR3, the DNA is TGTGCCAGCAGCATGGGCTCATTTGAAGCTTTCTTT.

Concerning this clone itself: The same CDR3 is also encoded by other DNA sequences in this sample. V gene TRBV6-5 combines with J gene TRBJ2-2; TRBD1 aligns across 8 bases. Trimming removed 5 bases from V and 4 bases from J; junction bases left unmatched: 3. This CDR3 has 14 amino acids. Per germline, CDR1 MNHEY and CDR2 SVGAGI. The CDR3 DNA sequence: TGTGCCAGCAGTACCGGGACAGGCACCGGGGAGCTGTTTTTT. Its protein is CASSTGTGTGELFF.

The chain couples TRBV6-5 to TRBJ2-3, with D unclear. CDR3 length: 15 amino acids. Trimming took 0 bases from V and 2 from J, leaving 9 bases between them. CDR1 and CDR2 from the germline V gene are MNHEY and SVGAGI. CDR3 loop: CASSYSSQITDTQYF. CDR3 DNA: TGTGCCAGCAGTTACTCGAGCCAGATCACAGATACGCAGTATTTT.

As concerns this clone: Its ends do not fully match the called genes, so a read error is possible. V is TRBV7-6 and J is TRBJ2-1; perhaps TRBD1 as D (5 bases). Germline CDR1 and CDR2: SGHVS and FNYEAQ. This CDR3 contains 12 residues. CDR3 DNA: TGTGCCAGCAGCACCCGACAGCACGAGCTGTTCTTC. It specifies CASSTRQHELFF. The whole variable domain, remainder taken from reference TRBV7-6 and TRBJ2-1, is GAGVSQSPRYKVTKRGQDVALRCDPISGHVSLYWYRQALGQGPEFLTYFNYEAQQDKSGLPNDRFSAERPEGSISTLTIQRTEQRDSAMYRCASSTRQHELFFGPGTRLTVL.

This chain links TRBV28 with TRBJ2-7, with TRBD1 matching 7 bases. The V segment lost 8 bases and the J segment 2 bases; nucleotides outside the gene matches: 6. Germline loops: CDR1 MDHEN, CDR2 SYDVKM. The CDR3 consists of 13 residues. The CDR3 here is CASGLGQTYEQYF. The CDR3 nucleotides are TGTGCCAGCGGGCTGGGACAGACCTACGAGCAGTACTTC.

This chain uses TRBV11-2 with TRBJ2-3; D remains ambiguous. V was pared by 5 bases and J by 5 bases, with 11 bases between. This CDR3 spans 13 amino acids. The germline V gene encodes CDR1 SGHAT and CDR2 FQNNGV. CDR3 nucleotide sequence: TGTGCCAGCAGCCCCCAACCCGTAGATACGCAGTATTTT. It specifies CASSPQPVDTQYF.

V and J are TRBV4-1 and TRBJ2-7; 8 bases align to TRBD1. The CDR3 loop spans 14 amino acids. V trimming: 4 bases; J trimming: 4 bases; junction bases outside the gene matches: 6. Germline CDR1 is MGHRA and CDR2 is YSYEKL. The CDR3: CASSPRQGTYEQYF. CDR3 coding DNA: TGCGCCAGCAGCCCACGACAGGGGACTTACGAGCAGTACTTC.

Of note for this clone: An end of the junction does not agree with germline; a read error may underlie this. The rearrangement uses TRBV7-2 and TRBJ1-2, with a possible D match to TRBD1 (6 bases). The CDR3 totals 13 residues. Germline values: CDR1 SGHTA, CDR2 FQGNSA. The CDR3 bases are TGTGCCAGCAGCTACGGGACATACTACGGCTACACCTTC. It codes for CASSYGTYYGYTF. The full variable domain, completed using reference TRBV7-2 and TRBJ1-2, is GAGVSQSPSNKVTEKGKDVELRCDPISGHTALYWYRQSLGQGLEFLIYFQGNSAPDKSGLPSDRFSAERTGGSVSTLTIQRTQQEDSAVYLCASSYGTYYGYTFGSGTRLTVV.

In its sample, this clone was seen once. The chain employs TRBV5-6 and TRBJ1-1, with TRBD1 matching 9 bases. V was clipped by 0 bases and J by 4 bases; unmatched bases: 4. The length of the CDR3 is 15 residues. Germline lookup yields CDR1 SGHDT and CDR2 YYEEEE. Here the CDR3 DNA reads TGTGCCAGCAGCTTGGGGACAGGGGAGTTCACTGAAGCTTTCTTT. Residues: CASSLGTGEFTEAFF. The entire variable domain, with the rest obtained from reference TRBV5-6 and TRBJ1-1, is as follows: DAGVTQSPTHLIKTRGQQVTLRCSPKSGHDTVSWYQQALGQGPQFIFQYYEEEERQRGNFPDRFSGHQFPNYSSELNVNALLLGDSALYLCASSLGTGEFTEAFFGQGTRLTVV.

The CDR3 region is CASSLGLGQGSHNEQFF. The CDR3, as DNA: TGTGCCAGCAGCCTCGGGCTAGGACAGGGGAGTCACAATGAGCAGTTCTTC. The chain is built from TRBV7-9 and TRBJ2-1; 9 bases match TRBD1. The CDR3 loop spans 17 amino acids. V was clipped by 5 bases and J by 5 bases; unmatched bases: 13. CDR1 is SEHNR, CDR2 FQNEAQ, per germline (reference sequence).

V gene TRBV10-3 combines with J gene TRBJ2-5, with a tentative D call TRBD2 (6 bases). Germline V gene lookup returns CDR1 ENHRY and CDR2 SYGVKD. The CDR3 is 12 residues long. Trimming took off 8 bases at V and 0 bases at J, with 7 bases between the two ends. The CDR3 loop is CAIRGYQETQYF. CDR3 DNA sequence: TGTGCCATCCGGGGGTACCAAGAGACCCAGTACTTC.

The chain couples TRBV18 to TRBJ1-1; no reliable D call. Per germline, CDR1 KGHSH and CDR2 LQKENI. Deletions cut 3 bases from V and 1 base from J, with 12 bases between. This CDR3 comprises 15 residues. Here the CDR3 reads CASSPQEGRNTEAFF. CDR3 nucleotides: TGTGCCAGCTCACCGCAGGAGGGAAGGAACACTGAAGCTTTCTTT.

The rearrangement joins TRBV6-5 to TRBJ2-7; maybe TRBD1 (5 bases). With 4 bases removed from V and 5 bases from J, the gap between germline ends came to 21 bases. CDR1 and CDR2 from the germline V gene are MNHEY and SVGAGI. The CDR3 covers 16 residues. CDR3 nucleotide sequence: TGTGCCAGCAGTTCAGGGAAGGTCCCACAGGCCGACGAGCAGTACTTC. Its translation is CASSSGKVPQADEQYF.

Here the CDR3 DNA reads TGTGCCAGCACGGAACGAGGGAATTTGGCTGAAGCTTTCTTT. Translating gives CASTERGNLAEAFF. The V gene is TRBV7-2, the J gene TRBJ1-1; no definite D call. Trimming took 7 bases from V and 6 from J, leaving 18 bases between them. Germline V CDR1 and CDR2: SGHTA, FQGNSA. The CDR3 covers 14 residues.

This clone was counted a single time. This chain uses TRBV4-3 with TRBJ2-4, with D maybe TRBD2 (5 bases). Germline assignment: CDR1 LGHNA and CDR2 YSLEER. The length of the CDR3 is 14 residues. The V gene lost 2 bases and the J gene lost 9 bases, with 14 bases spanning the gap. CDR3 sequence reads: CASSQSPGVGIQYF. CDR3 DNA sequence: TGCGCCAGCAGCCAAAGCCCCGGGGTGGGCATTCAGTACTTC.

This clone was detected a few times. This rearrangement joins TRBV7-9 to TRBJ1-6, with 10 positions matching TRBD1. CDR3 length: 15 residues. The ends lost 5 bases at V and 10 bases at J; junction bases unmatched: 8. Germline V gene lookup returns CDR1 SEHNR and CDR2 FQNEAQ (reference sequence). The CDR3 loop is CASSVLGQGSSPLHF. The DNA of the CDR3 is TGTGCCAGCAGCGTACTGGGACAGGGGAGCTCACCCCTCCACTTT. Complete variable domain (other parts from reference TRBV7-9 and TRBJ1-6): DTGVSQNPRHKITKRGQNVTFRCDPISEHNRLYWYRQTLGQGPEFLTYFQNEAQLEKSRLLSDRFSAERPKGSFSTLEIQRTEQGDSAMYLCASSVLGQGSSPLHFGNGTRLTVT.

In this sample, this clone turned up once. V usage is TRBV5-1 and J usage is TRBJ1-4, with a weak D call TRBD1 (5 bases). Germline V CDR1 and CDR2: SGHRS, YFSETQ. The CDR3 spans 16 residues. Trimming left V 0 bases short and J 0 bases short, with 9 bases between. For the CDR3, the DNA is TGCGCCAGCAGCTTGGGCATGGGGGCAACTAATGAAAAACTGTTTTTT. Its protein is CASSLGMGATNEKLFF.

A word on this clone: One junction end disagrees with the germline gene, perhaps due to a read error. This rearrangement joins TRBV28 to TRBJ2-7; 9 bases agree with TRBD2. Germline CDR1 and CDR2: MDHEN and SYDVKM. This CDR3 comprises 12 residues. In DNA form, the CDR3 reads TGTGCCAGCAGGGCTTCTAGCGGGACCGCGAGATTC. Translating it yields CASRASSGTARF.

V is TRBV10-3 and J is TRBJ2-7, with D possibly TRBD2 on 6 matching bases. CDR1 and CDR2 from the germline V gene are ENHRY and SYGVKD. The CDR3 has 14 amino acids. Trimming stripped 8 bases from V and 6 bases from J, with 20 bases between. DNA of the CDR3: TGTGCCATCCTCCCAAGGGACGGGAGAGGCGAGCAGTACTTC. This translates into CAILPRDGRGEQYF.

The chain uses TRBV29-1 and TRBJ2-1; possibly TRBD1 or TRBD2 for D (6 bases each). The CDR3 runs 14 residues. Trimming shortened V by 3 bases and J by 5 bases, and 14 bases separated the two germline ends. In germline, CDR1 is SQVTM, CDR2 ANQGSEA. CDR3 loop: CSVEGGDTHNEQFF. The CDR3 region has the DNA TGCAGCGTTGAGGGCGGGGACACACACAATGAGCAGTTCTTC.